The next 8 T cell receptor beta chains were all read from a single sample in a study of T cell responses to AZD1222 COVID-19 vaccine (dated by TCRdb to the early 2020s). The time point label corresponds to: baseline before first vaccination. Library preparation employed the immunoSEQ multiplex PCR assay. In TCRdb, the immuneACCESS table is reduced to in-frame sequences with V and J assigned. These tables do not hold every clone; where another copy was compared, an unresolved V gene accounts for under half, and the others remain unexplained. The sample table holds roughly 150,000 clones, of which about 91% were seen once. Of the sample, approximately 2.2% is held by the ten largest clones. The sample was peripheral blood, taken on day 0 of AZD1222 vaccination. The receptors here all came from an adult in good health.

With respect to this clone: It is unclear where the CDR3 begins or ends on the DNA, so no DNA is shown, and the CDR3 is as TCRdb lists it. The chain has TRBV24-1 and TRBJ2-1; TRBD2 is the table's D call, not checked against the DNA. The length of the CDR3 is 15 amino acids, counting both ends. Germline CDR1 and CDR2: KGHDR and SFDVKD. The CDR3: CATSDLERDYNEQFF.

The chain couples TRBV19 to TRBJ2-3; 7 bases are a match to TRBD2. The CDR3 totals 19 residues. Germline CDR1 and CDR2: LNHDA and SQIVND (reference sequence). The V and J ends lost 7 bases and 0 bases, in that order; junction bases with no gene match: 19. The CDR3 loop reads CASTHPGLADTTSTDTQYF. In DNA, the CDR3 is TGTGCCAGTACCCACCCCGGGCTAGCGGATACAACTAGCACAGATACGCAGTATTTT.

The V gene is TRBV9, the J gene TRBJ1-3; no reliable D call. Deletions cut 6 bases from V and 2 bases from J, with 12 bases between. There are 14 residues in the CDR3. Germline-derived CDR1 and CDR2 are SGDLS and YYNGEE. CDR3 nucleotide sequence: TGTGCCAGCACCCCGACCGGGACTGGAAACACCATATATTTT. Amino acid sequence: CASTPTGTGNTIYF.

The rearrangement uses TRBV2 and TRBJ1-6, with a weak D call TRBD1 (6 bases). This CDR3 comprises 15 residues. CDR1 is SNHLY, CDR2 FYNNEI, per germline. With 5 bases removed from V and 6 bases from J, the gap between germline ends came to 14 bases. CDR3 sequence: CASSPVGQTNSPLHF. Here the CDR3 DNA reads TGTGCCAGCAGTCCAGTGGGACAAACTAATTCACCCCTCCACTTT.

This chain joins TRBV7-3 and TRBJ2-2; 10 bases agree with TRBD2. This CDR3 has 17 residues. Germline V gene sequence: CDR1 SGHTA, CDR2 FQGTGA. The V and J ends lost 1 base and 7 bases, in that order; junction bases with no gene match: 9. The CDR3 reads CASSLKAGGPPGGELFF. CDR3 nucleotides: TGTGCCAGCAGCTTAAAAGCGGGAGGGCCTCCAGGCGGGGAGCTGTTTTTT. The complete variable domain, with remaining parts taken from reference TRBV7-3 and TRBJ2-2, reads GAGVSQTPSNKVTEKGKYVELRCDPISGHTALYWYRQSLGQGPEFLIYFQGTGAADDSGLPNDRFFAVRPEGSVSTLKIQRTERGDSAVYLCASSLKAGGPPGGELFFGEGSRLTVL.

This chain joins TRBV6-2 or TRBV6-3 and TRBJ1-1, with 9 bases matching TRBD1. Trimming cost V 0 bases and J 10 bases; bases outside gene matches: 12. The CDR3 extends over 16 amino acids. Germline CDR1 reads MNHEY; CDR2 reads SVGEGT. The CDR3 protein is CASSYSLQQGALAAFF. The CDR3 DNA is TGTGCCAGCAGTTACTCGCTTCAACAGGGGGCCCTCGCAGCTTTCTTT.

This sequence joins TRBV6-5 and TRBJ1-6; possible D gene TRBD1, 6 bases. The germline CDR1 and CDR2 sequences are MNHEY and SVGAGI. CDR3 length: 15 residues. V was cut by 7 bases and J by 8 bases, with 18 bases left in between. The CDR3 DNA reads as TGTGCCAGCACTCACCGGGGGGCCGGTTATTCACCCCTCCACTTT. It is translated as CASTHRGAGYSPLHF.

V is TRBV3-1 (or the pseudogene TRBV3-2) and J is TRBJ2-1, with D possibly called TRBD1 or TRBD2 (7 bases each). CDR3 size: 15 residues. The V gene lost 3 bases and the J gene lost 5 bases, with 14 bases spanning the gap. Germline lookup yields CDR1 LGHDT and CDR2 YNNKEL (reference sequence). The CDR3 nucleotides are TGTGCCAGCAGCCACGCAGGGGGGGGCGACAATGAGCAGTTCTTC. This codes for CASSHAGGGDNEQFF.